This T cell receptor beta chain was profiled in a study of cytomegalovirus exposure and HLA in healthy donors. As for the study in general: Of around 400 genotyped donors, more than 75% grouped in the Caucasian-associated ancestry cluster. Whole-study results and caveats: Among TCR beta chains of equal frequency, HLA-associated ones were more clonally expanded in a later analysis. Near-uniform donor sequencing depth was presumed by presence/absence analyses.

There are 15 residues in the CDR3. Trimming at V came to 3 bases and at J to 7 bases, leaving 8 bases not matched to a gene. Germline V lookup: CDR1 SGHRS, CDR2 YFSETQ. At sampling all donors were nominally healthy, likely with unrecorded immune exposures. The PCR had 60 Vbeta and 13 Jbeta primers. The repertoire was sequenced with immunoSEQ multiplex PCR; TCRdb's copy has only in-frame clones and lacks some. The sample's table shows over 35,000 clones. Turning to this clone: Its antigen is as yet unknown.

The specimen was PBMCs. This chain joins TRBV5-1 and TRBJ2-1; 9 positions match TRBD2. The sequence was obtained from a woman aged 25 to 45 in good health and CMV-seronegative. As DNA, the CDR3 is TGCGCCAGCAGCTATGGACTAGCGCCGGGGAATGAGCAGTTCTTC. It codes for CASSYGLAPGNEQFF.